These 15 T cell receptor beta chains were sequenced from one sample in a study of shared clonotypes between healthy human individuals. Profiled with immunoSEQ multiplex PCR; TCRdb holds only in-frame clones, not every one. The table lists around 2.5 million clones, roughly 93% of them singletons. Sequencing was performed on naive CD4+ T cells from PBMCs. Subset denoted: CD45RA+ positively selected. Source of these receptors: a man aged 18 to 30 in good health. Some clones in this sample may be carry-over from other donors' samples.

In regard to this clone: This sample also contains other DNA sequences that code for the same CDR3. The chain uses TRBV29-1 and TRBJ2-1; D not resolved. Per germline, CDR1 SQVTM and CDR2 ANQGSEA. The CDR3 has 13 amino acids. V shed 3 bases and J shed 0 bases, with 6 bases lying between them. As DNA, the CDR3 is TGCAGCGTTGACCCCAGCTCCTACAATGAGCAGTTCTTC. Protein product: CSVDPSSYNEQFF.

The chain links TRBV5-6 to TRBJ2-3, with 12 bases matching TRBD2. V lost 2 bases, J lost 0 bases, and 7 bases stayed unmatched. This CDR3 spans 18 amino acids. Germline assignment: CDR1 SGHDT and CDR2 YYEEEE. The CDR3 sequence: CASSFLAGGPGSTDTQYF. The CDR3 nucleotides are TGTGCCAGCAGCTTCCTAGCGGGAGGGCCCGGGAGCACAGATACGCAGTATTTT. Full variable domain (outside the CDR3, taken from reference TRBV5-6 and TRBJ2-3): DAGVTQSPTHLIKTRGQQVTLRCSPKSGHDTVSWYQQALGQGPQFIFQYYEEEERQRGNFPDRFSGHQFPNYSSELNVNALLLGDSALYLCASSFLAGGPGSTDTQYFGPGTRLTVL.

This sequence joins TRBV6-1 and TRBJ2-7; 7 bases line up with TRBD1. With 3 bases clipped from V and 5 bases from J, the junction kept 7 bases outside the gene matches. Germline loops: CDR1 MNHNS, CDR2 SASEGT. The CDR3 consists of 14 residues. CDR3 region: CASSEGQFYDEQYF. The CDR3, as DNA: TGTGCCAGCAGTGAGGGACAGTTCTACGACGAGCAGTACTTC.

The chain combines TRBV4-2 with TRBJ2-5; D gene unclear. V was trimmed by 2 bases and J by 2 bases, leaving 15 bases between them. This CDR3 contains 16 residues. Germline CDR1 is LGHNA and CDR2 is YNFKEQ. The DNA of the CDR3 is TGTGCCAGCAGCCAATCTGAGTCCGGGTCTCAAGAGACCCAGTACTTC. This codes for CASSQSESGSQETQYF.

The chain carries TRBV28 and TRBJ1-2, with D possibly matching TRBD1 (6 bases). The CDR3 sequence is 15 residues long. The germline gives CDR1 MDHEN, CDR2 SYDVKM. Trimming cost V 4 bases and J 2 bases, with 14 bases left between them. The CDR3 reads CASSSTWTANYGYTF. The CDR3 nucleotides read TGTGCCAGCAGTTCCACCTGGACAGCAAACTATGGCTACACCTTC.

A note on this clone: This sample also contains other DNA sequences that code for the same CDR3. This chain joins TRBV6-6 and TRBJ1-2, with D uncertain. V gave up 5 bases and J gave up 2 bases, with 9 bases separating them. The length of the CDR3 is 13 residues. The germline gives CDR1 MNHNY, CDR2 SVGAGI (reference sequence). The CDR3 here is CASSPPGNYGYTF. The CDR3 DNA is TGTGCCAGCAGTCCCCCGGGGAACTATGGCTACACCTTC.

With respect to this clone: Other DNA sequences of this sample code for an identical CDR3. The chain links TRBV2 to TRBJ2-7; no clear D. Per the germline V gene, CDR1 is SNHLY and CDR2 is FYNNEI. V lost 0 bases and J 6 bases, leaving 3 bases between the germline ends. The CDR3 is 11 residues long. The CDR3 coding sequence is TGTGCCAGCAGTGAAGCGCGCGAGCAGTACTTC. Translated: CASSEAREQYF.

This clone was observed a few times. The chain joins TRBV5-1 to TRBJ1-4; 7 bases map to TRBD1. J was trimmed by 8 bases and V by 5 bases; bases with no gene match: 9. The CDR3 is made up of 14 amino acids. The germline CDR1 and CDR2 sequences are SGHRS and YFSETQ. The CDR3 reads CASRGAQGNEKLFF. CDR3 DNA sequence: TGCGCCAGCAGAGGGGCACAGGGGAACGAAAAACTGTTTTTT.

With regard to this clone: A much larger clone differs from this one at a single base, so this may be a read error. The V gene is TRBV6-5, the J gene TRBJ2-3, with no clear D. The germline gives CDR1 MNHEY, CDR2 SVGAGI. The CDR3 extends over 11 amino acids. The V gene lost 6 bases and the J gene lost 2 bases, with 3 bases spanning the gap. The CDR3 DNA reads as TGTGCCAGCAGCCTCACAGATACGCAGTATTTT. Protein product: CASSLTDTQYF.

The V and J genes are TRBV7-8 and TRBJ1-1, with D maybe TRBD1 (5 bases). The germline CDR1 and CDR2 sequences are SGHVS and FQNEAQ. V shed 5 bases and J shed 11 bases, with 18 bases lying between them. The CDR3 consists of 13 residues. This CDR3 reads CASSAEFRGDAFF. The CDR3 coding sequence is TGTGCCAGCAGCGCCGAATTCCGGGGGGACGCTTTCTTT.

About this clone itself: This CDR3 is also generated by other DNA sequences in the sample. The chain combines TRBV7-2 with TRBJ2-3, with 8 nucleotides matching TRBD2. The CDR3 runs to 15 residues. V trimming: 5 bases; J trimming: 0 bases; junction bases outside the gene matches: 4. Germline V gives CDR1 SGHTA, CDR2 FQGNSA. This chain's CDR3 is CASSLLAASTDTQYF. The DNA of the CDR3 is TGTGCCAGCAGCCTACTAGCGGCAAGCACAGATACGCAGTATTTT.

The V and J genes are TRBV28 and TRBJ2-6, with 13 bases matching TRBD2. Germline CDR1 reads MDHEN; CDR2 reads SYDVKM. J was trimmed by 2 bases and V by 5 bases; bases with no gene match: 9. The CDR3 length is 19 residues. The CDR3 nucleotides are TGTGCCAGCAGTCCAGGACTAGCGGGAGTGGGCACTGGGGCCAACGTCCTGACTTTC. This codes for CASSPGLAGVGTGANVLTF.

The rearrangement links TRBV18 to TRBJ2-5; TRBD1 matches at 9 bases. The CDR3 sequence is 15 residues long. The J segment lost 3 bases and the V segment lost 0 bases, leaving 2 bases of the junction unmatched. Germline lookup yields CDR1 KGHSH and CDR2 LQKENI. Here the CDR3 DNA reads TGTGCCAGCTCACCACCGGACAGGGGAGAAGAGACCCAGTACTTC. This gives the protein CASSPPDRGEETQYF. Looking up the rest from reference TRBV18 and TRBJ2-5 gives the full variable domain: NAGVMQNPRHLVRRRGQEARLRCSPMKGHSHVYWYRQLPEEGLKFMVYLQKENIIDESGMPKERFSAEFPKEGPSILRIQQVVRGDSAAYFCASSPPDRGEETQYFGPGTRLLVL.

This chain links TRBV29-1 with TRBJ1-1; 11 bases match TRBD1. CDR3 length equals 16 residues. The V and J ends lost 5 bases and 2 bases, in that order; junction bases with no gene match: 10. Germline loops: CDR1 SQVTM, CDR2 ANQGSEA. The CDR3 reads CSVNSDRGPENTEAFF. DNA for the CDR3: TGCAGCGTTAATTCGGACAGGGGGCCGGAAAACACTGAAGCTTTCTTT. Full variable domain (missing parts from reference TRBV29-1 and TRBJ1-1): SAVISQKPSRDICQRGTSLTIQCQVDSQVTMMFWYRQQPGQSLTLIATANQGSEATYESGFVIDKFPISRPNLTFSTLTVSNMSPEDSSIYLCSVNSDRGPENTEAFFGQGTRLTVV.

The rearrangement uses TRBV7-3 and TRBJ2-1; maybe TRBD2 (5 bases). The CDR3 is 15 residues long. Germline CDR1 SGHTA, CDR2 FQGTGA. Trimming stripped 1 base from V and 3 bases from J, with 10 bases between. The CDR3 bases are TGTGCCAGCAGCTTAAGTCGGGATGACTACAATGAGCAGTTCTTC. Amino acids: CASSLSRDDYNEQFF.